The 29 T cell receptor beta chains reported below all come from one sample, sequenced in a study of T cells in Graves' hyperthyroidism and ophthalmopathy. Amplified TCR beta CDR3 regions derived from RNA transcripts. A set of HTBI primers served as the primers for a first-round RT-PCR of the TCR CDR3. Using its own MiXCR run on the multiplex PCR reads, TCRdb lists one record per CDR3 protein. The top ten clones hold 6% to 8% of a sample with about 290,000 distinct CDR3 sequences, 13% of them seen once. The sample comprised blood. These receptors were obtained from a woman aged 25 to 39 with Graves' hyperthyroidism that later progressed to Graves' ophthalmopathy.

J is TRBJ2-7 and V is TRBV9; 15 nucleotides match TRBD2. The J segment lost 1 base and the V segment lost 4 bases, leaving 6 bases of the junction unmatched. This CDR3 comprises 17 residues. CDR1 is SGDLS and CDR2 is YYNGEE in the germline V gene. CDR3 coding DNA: TGTGCCAGCAGCTCGGGACTAGCGGGAGGCCAATCCTACGAGCAGTACTTC. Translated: CASSSGLAGGQSYEQYF.

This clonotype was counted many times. The CDR3 loop is CASRRTGLAGGETQYF. The CDR3, as DNA: TGTGCCAGCAGAAGAACGGGACTAGCGGGAGGAGAGACCCAGTACTTC. The V and J genes are TRBV27 and TRBJ2-5; 15 nucleotides match TRBD2. Per germline, CDR1 MNHEY and CDR2 SMNVEV (reference sequence). Trimming cost V 6 bases and J 4 bases; bases outside gene matches: 6. This CDR3 is 16 amino acids long.

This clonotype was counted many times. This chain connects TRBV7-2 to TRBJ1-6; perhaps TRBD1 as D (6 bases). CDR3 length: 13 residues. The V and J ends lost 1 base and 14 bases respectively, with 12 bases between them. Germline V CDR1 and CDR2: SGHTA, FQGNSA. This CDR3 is CASSLDGGSSLHF. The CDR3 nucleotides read TGTGCCAGCAGCTTAGATGGGGGCAGTTCCCTCCACTTT.

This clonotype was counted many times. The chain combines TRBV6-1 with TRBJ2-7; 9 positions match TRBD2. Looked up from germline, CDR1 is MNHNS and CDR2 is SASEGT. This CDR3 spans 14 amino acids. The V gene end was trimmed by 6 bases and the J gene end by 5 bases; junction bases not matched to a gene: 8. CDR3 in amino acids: CASSFAPSGNEQYF. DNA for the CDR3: TGTGCCAGCAGCTTCGCGCCTAGCGGGAACGAGCAGTACTTC.

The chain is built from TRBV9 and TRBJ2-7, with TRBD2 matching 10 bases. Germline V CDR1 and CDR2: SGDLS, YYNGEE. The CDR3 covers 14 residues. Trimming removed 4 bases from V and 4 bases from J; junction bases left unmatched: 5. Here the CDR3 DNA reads TGTGCCAGCAGCTCCTCTAGCGGGAGTTACGAGCAGTACTTC. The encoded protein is CASSSSSGSYEQYF.

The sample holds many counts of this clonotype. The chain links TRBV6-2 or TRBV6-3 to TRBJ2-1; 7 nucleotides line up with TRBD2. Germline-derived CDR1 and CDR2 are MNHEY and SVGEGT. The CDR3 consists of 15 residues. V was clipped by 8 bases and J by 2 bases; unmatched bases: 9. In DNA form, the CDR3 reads TGTGCCAGCGGCACGGGGGGTATCACCTACAATGAGCAGTTCTTC. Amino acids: CASGTGGITYNEQFF.

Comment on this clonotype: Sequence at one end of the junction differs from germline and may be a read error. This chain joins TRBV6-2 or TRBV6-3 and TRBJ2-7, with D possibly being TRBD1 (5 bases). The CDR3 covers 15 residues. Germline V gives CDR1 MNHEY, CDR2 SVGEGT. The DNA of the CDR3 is TGTGCCAGCAGAAAACAGGTGACCTTCTCCTACGAGCAGCACTTC. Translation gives CASRKQVTFSYEQHF.

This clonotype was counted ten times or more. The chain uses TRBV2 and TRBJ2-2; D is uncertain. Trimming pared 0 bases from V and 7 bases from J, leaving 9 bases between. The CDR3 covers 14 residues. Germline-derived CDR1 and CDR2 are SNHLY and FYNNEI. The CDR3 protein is CASSEAGPGGELFF. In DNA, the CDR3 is TGTGCCAGCAGTGAAGCGGGCCCCGGCGGGGAGCTGTTTTTT. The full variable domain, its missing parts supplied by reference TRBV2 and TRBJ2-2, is EPEVTQTPSHQVTQMGQEVILRCVPISNHLYFYWYRQILGQKVEFLVSFYNNEISEKSEIFDDQFSVERPDGSNFTLKIRSTKLEDSAMYFCASSEAGPGGELFFGEGSRLTVL.

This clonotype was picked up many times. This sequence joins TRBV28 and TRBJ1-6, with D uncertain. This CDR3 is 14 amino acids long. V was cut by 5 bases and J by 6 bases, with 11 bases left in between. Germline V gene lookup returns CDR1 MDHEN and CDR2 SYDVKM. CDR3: CASSGWGINSPLHF. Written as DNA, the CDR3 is TGTGCCAGCAGTGGTTGGGGAATTAATTCACCCCTCCACTTT.

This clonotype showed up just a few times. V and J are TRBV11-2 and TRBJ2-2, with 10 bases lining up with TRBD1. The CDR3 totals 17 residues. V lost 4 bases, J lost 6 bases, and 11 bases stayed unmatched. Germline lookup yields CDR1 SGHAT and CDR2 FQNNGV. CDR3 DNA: TGTGCCAGCAGCTCACCCGGGACAGGGGTCCGGGCCGGGGAGCTGTTTTTT. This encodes CASSSPGTGVRAGELFF.

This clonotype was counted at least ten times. The DNA of the CDR3 is TGTGCCAGCACCTCGGGGGAGGAGCAGTACTTC. Protein: CASTSGEEQYF. The chain joins TRBV28 to TRBJ2-7; a weak D match, TRBD2 (6 bases). The CDR3 spans 11 residues. V was clipped by 7 bases and J by 7 bases, with 11 bases between them. Germline V gene lookup returns CDR1 MDHEN and CDR2 SYDVKM.

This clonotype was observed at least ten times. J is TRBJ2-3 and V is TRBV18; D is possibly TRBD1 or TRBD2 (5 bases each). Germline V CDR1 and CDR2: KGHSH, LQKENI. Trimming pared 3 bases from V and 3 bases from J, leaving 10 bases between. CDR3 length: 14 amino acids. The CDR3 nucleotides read TGTGCCAGCTCACCTCCGGGGCGAACAGATACGCAGTATTTT. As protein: CASSPPGRTDTQYF.

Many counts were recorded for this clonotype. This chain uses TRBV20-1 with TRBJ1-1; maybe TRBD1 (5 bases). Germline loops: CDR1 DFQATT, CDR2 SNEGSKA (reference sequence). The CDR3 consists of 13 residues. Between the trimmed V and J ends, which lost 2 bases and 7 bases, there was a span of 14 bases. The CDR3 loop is CSARWGGGLEAFF. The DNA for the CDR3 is TGCAGTGCTAGATGGGGGGGGGGACTTGAAGCTTTCTTT.

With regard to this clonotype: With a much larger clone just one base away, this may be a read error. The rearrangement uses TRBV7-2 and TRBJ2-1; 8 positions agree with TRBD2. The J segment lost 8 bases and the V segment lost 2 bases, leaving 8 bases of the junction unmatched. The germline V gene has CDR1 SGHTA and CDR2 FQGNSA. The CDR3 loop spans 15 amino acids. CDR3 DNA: TGTGCCAGCAGCTTATTTGCGGGAGGAAACCATGAGCAGTTCTTC. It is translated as CASSLFAGGNHEQFF.

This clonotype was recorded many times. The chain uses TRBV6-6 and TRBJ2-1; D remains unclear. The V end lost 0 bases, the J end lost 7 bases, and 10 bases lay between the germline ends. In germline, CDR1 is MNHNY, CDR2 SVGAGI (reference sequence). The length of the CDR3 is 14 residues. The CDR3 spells CASSYSIASNEQFF. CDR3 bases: TGTGCCAGCAGTTACTCGATAGCATCGAATGAGCAGTTCTTC.

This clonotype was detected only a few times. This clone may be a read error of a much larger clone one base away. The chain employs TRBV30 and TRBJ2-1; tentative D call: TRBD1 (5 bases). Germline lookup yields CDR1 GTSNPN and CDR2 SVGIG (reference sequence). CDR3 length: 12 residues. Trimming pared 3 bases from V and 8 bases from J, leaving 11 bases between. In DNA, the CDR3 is TGTGCCTGGAGAACAGGATTGGATGAGCAGTTCTTC. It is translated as CAWRTGLDEQFF.

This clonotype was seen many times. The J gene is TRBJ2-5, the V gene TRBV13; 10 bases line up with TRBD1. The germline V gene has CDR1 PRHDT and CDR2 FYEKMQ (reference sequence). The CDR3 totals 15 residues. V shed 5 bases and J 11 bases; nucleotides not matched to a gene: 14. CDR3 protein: CASSPPGTGDAIQYF. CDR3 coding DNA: TGTGCCAGCAGCCCACCCGGGACAGGGGATGCGATTCAGTACTTC.

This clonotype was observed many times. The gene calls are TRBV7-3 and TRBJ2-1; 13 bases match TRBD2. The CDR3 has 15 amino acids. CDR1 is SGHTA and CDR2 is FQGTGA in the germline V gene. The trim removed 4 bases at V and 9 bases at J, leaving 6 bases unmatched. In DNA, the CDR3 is TGTGCCAGCAGCTCCTTAGGGACTAGCGGGATTGAGCAGTTCTTC. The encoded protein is CASSSLGTSGIEQFF.

The CDR3 reads CASSDLTGGGGYTF. The CDR3 DNA follows: TGCGCCAGCAGTGATTTGACAGGGGGCGGTGGCTACACCTTC. V usage is TRBV10-2 and J usage is TRBJ1-2; 10 bases agree with TRBD1. V lost 3 bases to trimming and J lost 7 bases; unmatched junction nucleotides: 5. There are 14 residues in the CDR3. The germline gives CDR1 WSHSY, CDR2 SAAADI.

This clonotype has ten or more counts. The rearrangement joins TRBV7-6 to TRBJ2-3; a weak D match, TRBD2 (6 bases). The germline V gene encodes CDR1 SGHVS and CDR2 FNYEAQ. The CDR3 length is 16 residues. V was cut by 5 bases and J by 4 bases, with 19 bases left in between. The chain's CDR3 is CASSPTASSGADTQYF. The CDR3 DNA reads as TGTGCCAGCAGCCCCACGGCTAGTAGCGGCGCAGATACGCAGTATTTT.

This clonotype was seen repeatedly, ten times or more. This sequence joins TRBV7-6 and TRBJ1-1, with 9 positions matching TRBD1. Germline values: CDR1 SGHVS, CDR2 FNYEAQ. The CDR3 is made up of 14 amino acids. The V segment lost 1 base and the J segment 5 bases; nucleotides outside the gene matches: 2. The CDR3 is CASSLVGTGTEAFF. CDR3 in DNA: TGTGCCAGCAGCTTAGTGGGGACAGGGACTGAAGCTTTCTTT.

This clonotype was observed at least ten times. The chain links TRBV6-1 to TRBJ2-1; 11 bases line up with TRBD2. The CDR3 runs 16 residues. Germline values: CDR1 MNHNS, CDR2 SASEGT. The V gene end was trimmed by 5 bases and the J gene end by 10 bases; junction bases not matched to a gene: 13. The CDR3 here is CASSLGGTLAGGEQFF. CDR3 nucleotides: TGTGCCAGCAGTCTAGGGGGAACTTTAGCGGGAGGGGAGCAGTTCTTC.

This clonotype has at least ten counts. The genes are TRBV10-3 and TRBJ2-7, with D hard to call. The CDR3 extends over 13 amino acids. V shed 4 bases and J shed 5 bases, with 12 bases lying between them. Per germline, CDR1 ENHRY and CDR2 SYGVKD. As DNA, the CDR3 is TGTGCCATCAGTGGCCCGGGCTCGGACGAGCAGTACTTC. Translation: CAISGPGSDEQYF.

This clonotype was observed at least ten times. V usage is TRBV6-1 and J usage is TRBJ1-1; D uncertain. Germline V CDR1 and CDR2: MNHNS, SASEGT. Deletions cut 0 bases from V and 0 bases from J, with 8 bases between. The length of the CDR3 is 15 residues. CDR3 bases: TGTGCCAGCAGTGAAGCTGGGCAGCTGAACACTGAAGCTTTCTTT. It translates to CASSEAGQLNTEAFF.

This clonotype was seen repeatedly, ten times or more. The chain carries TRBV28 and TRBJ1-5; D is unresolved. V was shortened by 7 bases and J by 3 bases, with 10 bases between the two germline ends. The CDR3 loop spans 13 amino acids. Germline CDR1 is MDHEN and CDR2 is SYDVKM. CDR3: CASKIGSNQPQHF. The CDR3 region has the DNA TGTGCCAGCAAAATTGGGTCCAATCAGCCCCAGCATTTT.

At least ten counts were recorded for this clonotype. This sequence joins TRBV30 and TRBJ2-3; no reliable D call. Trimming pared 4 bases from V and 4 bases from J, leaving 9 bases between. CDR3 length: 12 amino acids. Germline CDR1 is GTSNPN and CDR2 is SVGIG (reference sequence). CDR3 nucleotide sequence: TGTGCCTGGACCGGTGGGGCAGATACGCAGTATTTT. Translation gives CAWTGGADTQYF.

CDR3 nucleotides: TGTGCCAGCAGTGCGCGGGTACCCCCGGGGAGAAAACTGTTTTTT. Translating gives CASSARVPPGRKLFF. J is TRBJ1-4 and V is TRBV28; the D is unclear. The CDR3 sequence is 15 residues long. V was cut by 5 bases and J by 10 bases, with 20 bases left in between. Germline CDR1 MDHEN, CDR2 SYDVKM.

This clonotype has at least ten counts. CDR3 amino acids: CASSWSTGNTIYF. The DNA for the CDR3 is TGTGCCAGCAGTTGGTCAACTGGAAACACCATATATTTT. This chain uses TRBV13 with TRBJ1-3; D not certain. CDR3 length: 13 amino acids. CDR1 PRHDT and CDR2 FYEKMQ come from the germline V gene (reference sequence). Trimming removed 6 bases from V and 2 bases from J, with 8 bases in between.

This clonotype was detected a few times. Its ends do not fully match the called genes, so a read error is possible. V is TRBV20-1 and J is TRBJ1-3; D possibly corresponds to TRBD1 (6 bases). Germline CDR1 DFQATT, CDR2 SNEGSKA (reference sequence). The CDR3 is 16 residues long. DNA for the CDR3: TGCAGTGCTAGGAATCCGGGACAAGCCGCTGGAAACACCGTATATTTT. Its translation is CSARNPGQAAGNTVYF.